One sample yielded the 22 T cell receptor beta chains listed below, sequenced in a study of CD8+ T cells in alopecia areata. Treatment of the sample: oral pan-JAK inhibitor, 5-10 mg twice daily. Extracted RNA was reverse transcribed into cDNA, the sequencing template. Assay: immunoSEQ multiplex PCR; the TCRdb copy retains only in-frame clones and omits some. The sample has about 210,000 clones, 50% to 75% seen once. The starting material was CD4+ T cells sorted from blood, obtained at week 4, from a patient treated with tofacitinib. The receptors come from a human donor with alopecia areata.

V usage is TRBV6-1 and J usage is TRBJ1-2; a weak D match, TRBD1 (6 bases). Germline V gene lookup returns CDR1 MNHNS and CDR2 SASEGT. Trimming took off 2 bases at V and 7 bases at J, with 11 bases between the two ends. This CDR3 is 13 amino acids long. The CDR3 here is CASSEPGGSGYTF. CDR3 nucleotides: TGTGCCAGCAGTGAACCGGGGGGCTCTGGCTACACCTTC.

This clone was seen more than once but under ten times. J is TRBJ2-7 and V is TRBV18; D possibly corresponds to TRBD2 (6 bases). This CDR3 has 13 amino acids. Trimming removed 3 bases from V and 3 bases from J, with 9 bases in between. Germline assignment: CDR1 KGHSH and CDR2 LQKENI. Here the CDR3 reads CASSPGLVYEQYF. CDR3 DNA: TGTGCCAGCTCACCGGGACTGGTCTACGAGCAGTACTTC.

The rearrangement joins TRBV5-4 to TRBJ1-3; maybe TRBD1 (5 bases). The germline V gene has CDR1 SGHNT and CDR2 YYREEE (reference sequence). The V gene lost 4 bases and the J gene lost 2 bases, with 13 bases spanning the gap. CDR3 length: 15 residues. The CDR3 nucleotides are TGTGCCAGCAGCCTGTATCGGGGGGCTGGAAACACCATATATTTT. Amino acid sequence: CASSLYRGAGNTIYF. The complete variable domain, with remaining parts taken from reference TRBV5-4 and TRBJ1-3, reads ETGVTQSPTHLIKTRGQQVTLRCSSQSGHNTVSWYQQALGQGPQFIFQYYREEENGRGNFPPRFSGLQFPNYSSELNVNALELDDSALYLCASSLYRGAGNTIYFGEGSWLTVV.

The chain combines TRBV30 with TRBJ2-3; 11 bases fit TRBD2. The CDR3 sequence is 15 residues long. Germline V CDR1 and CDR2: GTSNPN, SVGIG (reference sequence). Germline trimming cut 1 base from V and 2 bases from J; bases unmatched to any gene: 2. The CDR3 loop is CAWSGLAGYTDTQYF. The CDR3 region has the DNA TGTGCCTGGAGTGGACTAGCGGGGTACACAGATACGCAGTATTTT.

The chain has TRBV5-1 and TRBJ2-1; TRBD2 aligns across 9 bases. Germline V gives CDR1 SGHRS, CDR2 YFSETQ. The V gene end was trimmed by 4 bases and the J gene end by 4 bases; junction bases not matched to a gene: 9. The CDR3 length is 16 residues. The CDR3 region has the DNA TGCGCCAGCAGCGCTGGAGGGCTAGCGGGGTACAATGAGCAGTTCTTC. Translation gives CASSAGGLAGYNEQFF.

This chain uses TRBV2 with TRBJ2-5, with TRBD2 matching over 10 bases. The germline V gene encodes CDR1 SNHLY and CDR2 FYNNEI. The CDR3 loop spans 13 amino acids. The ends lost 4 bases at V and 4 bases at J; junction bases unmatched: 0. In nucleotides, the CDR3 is TGTGCCAGCAGTGCTAGCGGGGGAGAGACCCAGTACTTC. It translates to CASSASGGETQYF.

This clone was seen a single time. Here the CDR3 reads CAISERSVSNTGELFF. DNA of the CDR3: TGTGCCATCAGTGAGAGGAGCGTATCGAACACCGGGGAGCTGTTTTTT. The rearrangement links TRBV10-3 to TRBJ2-2, with D uncertain. V was shortened by 2 bases and J by 0 bases, with 10 bases between the two germline ends. Germline lookup yields CDR1 ENHRY and CDR2 SYGVKD. CDR3 length: 16 residues.

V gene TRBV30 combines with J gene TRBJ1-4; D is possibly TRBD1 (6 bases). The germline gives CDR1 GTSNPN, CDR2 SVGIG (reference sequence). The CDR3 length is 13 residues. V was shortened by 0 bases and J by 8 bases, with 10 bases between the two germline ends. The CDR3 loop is CAWSVGGGEKLFF. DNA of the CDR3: TGTGCCTGGAGTGTTGGGGGCGGGGAAAAACTGTTTTTT.

The CDR3 DNA follows: TGTGCCAGCAGCCCGGAAGGCACTGAAGCTTTCTTT. It translates to CASSPEGTEAFF. The rearrangement joins TRBV5-6 to TRBJ1-1; no firm D call. CDR1 is SGHDT, CDR2 YYEEEE, per germline. This CDR3 has 12 amino acids. V lost 4 bases and J lost 4, with 8 bases in between.

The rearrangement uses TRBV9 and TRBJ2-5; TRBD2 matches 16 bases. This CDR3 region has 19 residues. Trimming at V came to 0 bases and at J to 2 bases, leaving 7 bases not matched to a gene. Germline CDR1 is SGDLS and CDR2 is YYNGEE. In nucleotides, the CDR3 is TGTGCCAGCAGCGTAGCTACTGGGACTAGCGGGGGGGCACAAGAGACCCAGTACTTC. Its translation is CASSVATGTSGGAQETQYF.

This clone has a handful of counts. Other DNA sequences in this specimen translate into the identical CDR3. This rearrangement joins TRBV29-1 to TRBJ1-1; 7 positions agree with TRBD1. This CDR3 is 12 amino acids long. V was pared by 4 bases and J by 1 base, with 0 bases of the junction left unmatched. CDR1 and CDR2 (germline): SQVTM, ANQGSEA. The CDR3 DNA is TGCAGCGTTGGACAGGGGAACACTGAAGCTTTCTTT. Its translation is CSVGQGNTEAFF.

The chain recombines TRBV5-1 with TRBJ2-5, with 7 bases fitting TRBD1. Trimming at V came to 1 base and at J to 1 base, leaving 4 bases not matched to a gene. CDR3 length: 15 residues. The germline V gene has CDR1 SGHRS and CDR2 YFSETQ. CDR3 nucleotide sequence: TGCGCCAGCAGCTTGAACAGGGGCTCCCAAGAGACCCAGTACTTC. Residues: CASSLNRGSQETQYF.

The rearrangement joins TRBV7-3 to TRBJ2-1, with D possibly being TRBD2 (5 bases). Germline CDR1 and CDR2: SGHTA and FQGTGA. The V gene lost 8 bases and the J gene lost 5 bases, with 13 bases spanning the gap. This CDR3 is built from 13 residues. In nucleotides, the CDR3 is TGTGCCAGCGGGTCGGGGAAGCACAATGAGCAGTTCTTC. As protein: CASGSGKHNEQFF.

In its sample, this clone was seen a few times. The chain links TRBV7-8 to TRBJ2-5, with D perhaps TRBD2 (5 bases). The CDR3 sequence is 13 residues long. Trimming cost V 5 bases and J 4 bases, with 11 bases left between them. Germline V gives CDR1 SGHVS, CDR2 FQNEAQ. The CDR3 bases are TGTGCCAGCAGCGGACTTTATGGAGAGACCCAGTACTTC. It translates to CASSGLYGETQYF.

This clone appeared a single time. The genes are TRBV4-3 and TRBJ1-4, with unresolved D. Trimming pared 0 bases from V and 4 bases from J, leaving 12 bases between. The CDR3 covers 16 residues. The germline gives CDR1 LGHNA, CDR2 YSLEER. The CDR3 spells CASSQDLGSYNEKLFF. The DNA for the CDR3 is TGCGCCAGCAGCCAAGATCTCGGCAGCTATAATGAAAAACTGTTTTTT.

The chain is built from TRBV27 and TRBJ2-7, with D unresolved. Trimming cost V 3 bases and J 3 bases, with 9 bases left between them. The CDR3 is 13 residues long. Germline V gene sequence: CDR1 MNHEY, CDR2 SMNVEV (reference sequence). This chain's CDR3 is CASSLQTHYEQYF. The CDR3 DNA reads TGTGCCAGCAGTTTGCAAACCCACTACGAGCAGTACTTC.

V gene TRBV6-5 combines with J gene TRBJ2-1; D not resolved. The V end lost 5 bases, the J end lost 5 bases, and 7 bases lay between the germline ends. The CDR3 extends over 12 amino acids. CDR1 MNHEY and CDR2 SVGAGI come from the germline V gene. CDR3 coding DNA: TGTGCCAGCAGTGAACGGGACAATGAGCAGTTCTTC. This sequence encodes CASSERDNEQFF.

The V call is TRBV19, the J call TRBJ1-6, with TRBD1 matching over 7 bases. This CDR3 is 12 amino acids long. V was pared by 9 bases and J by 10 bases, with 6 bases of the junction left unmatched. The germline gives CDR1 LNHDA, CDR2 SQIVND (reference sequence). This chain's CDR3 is CASQDRASPLHF. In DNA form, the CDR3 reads TGTGCCAGCCAAGACAGGGCGTCACCCCTCCACTTT.

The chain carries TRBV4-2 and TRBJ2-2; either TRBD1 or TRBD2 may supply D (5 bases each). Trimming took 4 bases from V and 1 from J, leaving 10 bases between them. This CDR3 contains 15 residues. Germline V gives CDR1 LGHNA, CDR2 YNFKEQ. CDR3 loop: CASSLGTLNTGELFF. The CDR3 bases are TGTGCCAGCAGCCTCGGGACCCTGAACACCGGGGAGCTGTTTTTT.

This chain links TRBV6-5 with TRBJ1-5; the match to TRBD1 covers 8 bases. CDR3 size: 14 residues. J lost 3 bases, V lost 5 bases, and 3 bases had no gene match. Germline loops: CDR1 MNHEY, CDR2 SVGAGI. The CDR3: CASSQTGVNQPQHF. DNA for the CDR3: TGTGCCAGCAGTCAGACAGGGGTCAATCAGCCCCAGCATTTT.

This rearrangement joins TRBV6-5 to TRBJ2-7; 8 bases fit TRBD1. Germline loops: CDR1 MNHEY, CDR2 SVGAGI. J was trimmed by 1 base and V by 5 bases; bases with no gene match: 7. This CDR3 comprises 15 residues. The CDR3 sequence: CASSTRDRPSYEQYF. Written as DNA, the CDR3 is TGTGCCAGCAGTACCCGGGACAGGCCGTCCTACGAGCAGTACTTC.

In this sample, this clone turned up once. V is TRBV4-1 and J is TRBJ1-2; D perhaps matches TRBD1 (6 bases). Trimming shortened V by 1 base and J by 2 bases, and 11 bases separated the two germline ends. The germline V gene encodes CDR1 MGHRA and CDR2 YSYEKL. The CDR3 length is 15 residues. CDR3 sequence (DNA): TGCGCCAGCAGCCAAGTGGCAACAGGGAACTATGGCTACACCTTC. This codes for CASSQVATGNYGYTF.